This TCR beta chain emerged from a study of blood T cell repertoires in COVID-19. Study as a whole: Samples taken during acute and convalescent COVID-19 were collected in the United States, Italy and Spain. Sample material is recorded as cDNA or gDNA derived from T cells, B-cell-depleted T cells, or PBMCs.

Authors' methods: Using reference gene primer amplification, nucleated cell counts were estimated. Sequencing used immunoSEQ multiplex PCR; TCRdb keeps in-frame clones, though not all of them. The V and J calls and clone size come from that table; D and trimming were worked out from the DNA. This sample has 270,000 or so clones, with roughly 85% found just once. The length of the CDR3 is 12 residues. CDR1 and CDR2 from the germline V gene are SGHRS and YFSETQ. After removal of 7 bases from V and 6 bases from J, the junction contained 3 bases not matched to a gene. V is TRBV5-1 and J is TRBJ2-1; 8 positions match TRBD2. Specimen: peripheral blood. This receptor was taken from a woman aged 18-29 years with acute or convalescent COVID-19. The CDR3 DNA follows: TGCGCCAGCCACCGGGGGGGCAATGAGCAGTTCTTC. Protein product: CASHRGGNEQFF. The variable domain in full, with the rest retrieved from reference TRBV5-1 and TRBJ2-1, is KAGVTQTPRYLIKTRGQQVTLSCSPISGHRSVSWYQQTPGQGLQFLFEYFSETQRNKGNFPGRFSGRQFSNSRSEMNVSTLELGDSALYLCASHRGGNEQFFGPGTRLTVL.